Listed below are T cell receptor beta chains from one sample, sequenced in a study of CXCR3-negative and CXCR3-positive naive CD8 T cells. Using the 5' RACE reads, TCRdb records one entry per CDR3 protein without DNA. Here the sample table reports some 130,000 distinct CDR3 sequences. The sequenced sample was naive CXCR3- CD8+ T cells from blood. The receptors were sampled from a human donor in good health. Some clones in this sample may be carry-over from other donors' samples. Both conserved end residues are part of each CDR3.

J gene: TRBJ2-2; V gene: TRBV9; CDR3 protein: CASSVSSTGELFF
J gene: TRBJ1-1; V gene: TRBV7-9; CDR3 protein: CASSLTRGEGMNTETFF
J gene: TRBJ1-2; V gene: TRBV7-9; CDR3 protein: CASSLEAARRYGYTF
J gene: TRBJ2-7; V gene: TRBV21-1; CDR3 protein: CASSLGPQGTYEQYF
J gene: TRBJ2-3; V gene: TRBV5-1; CDR3 protein: CASSLGVDTQYF
J gene: TRBJ2-3; V gene: TRBV28; CDR3 protein: CASSLLALAGVSDTQYF
J gene: TRBJ2-4; V gene: TRBV27; CDR3 protein: CASSFSRGGNIQYF
J gene: TRBJ1-1; V gene: TRBV7-6; CDR3 protein: CASSPRGDEAFF
J gene: TRBJ2-7; V gene: TRBV28; CDR3 protein: CASSMRLKTYEQYF
J gene: TRBJ1-1; V gene: TRBV5-1; CDR3 protein: CASSLAIGMNTGAFF
J gene: TRBJ1-1; V gene: TRBV10-1; CDR3 protein: CASSESDWQGRFPVGFKNTEAFF
J gene: TRBJ2-7; V gene: TRBV7-9; CDR3 protein: CASSLGGRGDEQYF
J gene: TRBJ1-1; V gene: TRBV7-9; CDR3 protein: CASSFRGEAFF
J gene: TRBJ1-1; V gene: TRBV7-3; CDR3 protein: CASSPMGQGETEAFF
J gene: TRBJ1-1; V gene: TRBV29-1; CDR3 protein: CSGWGGEAAFF
J gene: TRBJ2-7; V gene: TRBV20-1; CDR3 protein: CSARDLASEPYEQYF
J gene: TRBJ1-5; V gene: TRBV29-1; CDR3 protein: CSVAAGDSNQPQHF
J gene: TRBJ1-3; V gene: TRBV11-2; CDR3 protein: CASSFFRVELPGNTIYF
J gene: TRBJ2-1; V gene: TRBV9; CDR3 protein: CASSPGGDIYNEQFF
J gene: TRBJ2-5; V gene: TRBV20-1; CDR3 protein: CSARGPEPLAGGETQYF
J gene: TRBJ2-2; V gene: TRBV27; CDR3 protein: CASSLPASNTGELFF
J gene: TRBJ1-4; V gene: TRBV6-1; CDR3 protein: CACTDGYNEKLFF
J gene: TRBJ2-7; V gene: TRBV6-2/TRBV6-3; CDR3 protein: CASSYPARDYEQYF
J gene: TRBJ2-4; V gene: TRBV15; CDR3 protein: CATSKPGTGQAKNIQYF
J gene: TRBJ2-1; V gene: TRBV13; CDR3 protein: CASSLVPAGERGGAYNEQFF
J gene: TRBJ1-2; V gene: TRBV28; CDR3 protein: CASRVISGFRAGYTF
J gene: TRBJ2-1; V gene: TRBV28; CDR3 protein: CASSWREYNEQFF
J gene: TRBJ2-7; V gene: TRBV19; CDR3 protein: CASRFRGGSYEQYF
J gene: TRBJ2-7; V gene: TRBV29-1; CDR3 protein: CSVGTSGGYEQYF
J gene: TRBJ2-7; V gene: TRBV23-1; CDR3 protein: CASNPMGYEQYF
J gene: TRBJ2-3; V gene: TRBV4-2; CDR3 protein: CASSQPGLVTDTQYF
J gene: TRBJ1-1; V gene: TRBV6-5; CDR3 protein: CASSYSSWPNTEAFF
J gene: TRBJ2-7; V gene: TRBV6-5; CDR3 protein: CASREGQGTPYEQYF
J gene: TRBJ2-7; V gene: TRBV6-2/TRBV6-3; CDR3 protein: CASSNPVRAPYF
J gene: TRBJ2-3; V gene: TRBV11-2; CDR3 protein: CASSLVARGNTDTQYF
J gene: TRBJ1-1; V gene: TRBV6-5; CDR3 protein: CASSYRPGTGVPEAFF
J gene: TRBJ1-3; V gene: TRBV7-6; CDR3 protein: CASSSRGGTGSGNTIYF
J gene: TRBJ2-1; V gene: TRBV27; CDR3 protein: CASRGGQGDFYSYNEQFF
J gene: TRBJ2-2; V gene: TRBV2; CDR3 protein: CASSDEVRSWELFF
J gene: TRBJ2-3; V gene: TRBV7-9; CDR3 protein: CASSLLAGAPTDTQYF